This T cell receptor beta chain is drawn from a study of T cells in Graves' hyperthyroidism and ophthalmopathy. For the study at large: Peripheral blood samples were taken at initial diagnosis, prior to any treatment. Regarding the study as a whole: Ophthalmopathy and stable hyperthyroidism were separated by a 13 V-J model.

Patients aged 18 to 65 had newly diagnosed hyperthyroidism lasting under 2 months. Template material for amplifying TCR beta CDR3 regions consisted of RNA transcripts. The HTBI primer set was used in a first-round RT-PCR of the TCR CDR3. In TCRdb, the multiplex PCR reads were re-called with MiXCR into one record per CDR3 protein. The data hold roughly 840,000 distinct CDR3 sequences, with 38% observed a single time. This clonotype was observed many times. The antigen is not known. This clonotype originated in a man aged 18 to 35 with Graves' hyperthyroidism. The specimen was blood.

CDR3 protein: CASTSDGNTEAFF. The CDR3 coding sequence is TGTGCCAGCACTTCCGACGGGAACACTGAAGCTTTCTTT. The chain is built from TRBV2 and TRBJ1-1; D gene unclear. Trimming took off 7 bases at V and 1 base at J, with 10 bases between the two ends. CDR3 length equals 13 residues. Germline lookup yields CDR1 SNHLY and CDR2 FYNNEI.